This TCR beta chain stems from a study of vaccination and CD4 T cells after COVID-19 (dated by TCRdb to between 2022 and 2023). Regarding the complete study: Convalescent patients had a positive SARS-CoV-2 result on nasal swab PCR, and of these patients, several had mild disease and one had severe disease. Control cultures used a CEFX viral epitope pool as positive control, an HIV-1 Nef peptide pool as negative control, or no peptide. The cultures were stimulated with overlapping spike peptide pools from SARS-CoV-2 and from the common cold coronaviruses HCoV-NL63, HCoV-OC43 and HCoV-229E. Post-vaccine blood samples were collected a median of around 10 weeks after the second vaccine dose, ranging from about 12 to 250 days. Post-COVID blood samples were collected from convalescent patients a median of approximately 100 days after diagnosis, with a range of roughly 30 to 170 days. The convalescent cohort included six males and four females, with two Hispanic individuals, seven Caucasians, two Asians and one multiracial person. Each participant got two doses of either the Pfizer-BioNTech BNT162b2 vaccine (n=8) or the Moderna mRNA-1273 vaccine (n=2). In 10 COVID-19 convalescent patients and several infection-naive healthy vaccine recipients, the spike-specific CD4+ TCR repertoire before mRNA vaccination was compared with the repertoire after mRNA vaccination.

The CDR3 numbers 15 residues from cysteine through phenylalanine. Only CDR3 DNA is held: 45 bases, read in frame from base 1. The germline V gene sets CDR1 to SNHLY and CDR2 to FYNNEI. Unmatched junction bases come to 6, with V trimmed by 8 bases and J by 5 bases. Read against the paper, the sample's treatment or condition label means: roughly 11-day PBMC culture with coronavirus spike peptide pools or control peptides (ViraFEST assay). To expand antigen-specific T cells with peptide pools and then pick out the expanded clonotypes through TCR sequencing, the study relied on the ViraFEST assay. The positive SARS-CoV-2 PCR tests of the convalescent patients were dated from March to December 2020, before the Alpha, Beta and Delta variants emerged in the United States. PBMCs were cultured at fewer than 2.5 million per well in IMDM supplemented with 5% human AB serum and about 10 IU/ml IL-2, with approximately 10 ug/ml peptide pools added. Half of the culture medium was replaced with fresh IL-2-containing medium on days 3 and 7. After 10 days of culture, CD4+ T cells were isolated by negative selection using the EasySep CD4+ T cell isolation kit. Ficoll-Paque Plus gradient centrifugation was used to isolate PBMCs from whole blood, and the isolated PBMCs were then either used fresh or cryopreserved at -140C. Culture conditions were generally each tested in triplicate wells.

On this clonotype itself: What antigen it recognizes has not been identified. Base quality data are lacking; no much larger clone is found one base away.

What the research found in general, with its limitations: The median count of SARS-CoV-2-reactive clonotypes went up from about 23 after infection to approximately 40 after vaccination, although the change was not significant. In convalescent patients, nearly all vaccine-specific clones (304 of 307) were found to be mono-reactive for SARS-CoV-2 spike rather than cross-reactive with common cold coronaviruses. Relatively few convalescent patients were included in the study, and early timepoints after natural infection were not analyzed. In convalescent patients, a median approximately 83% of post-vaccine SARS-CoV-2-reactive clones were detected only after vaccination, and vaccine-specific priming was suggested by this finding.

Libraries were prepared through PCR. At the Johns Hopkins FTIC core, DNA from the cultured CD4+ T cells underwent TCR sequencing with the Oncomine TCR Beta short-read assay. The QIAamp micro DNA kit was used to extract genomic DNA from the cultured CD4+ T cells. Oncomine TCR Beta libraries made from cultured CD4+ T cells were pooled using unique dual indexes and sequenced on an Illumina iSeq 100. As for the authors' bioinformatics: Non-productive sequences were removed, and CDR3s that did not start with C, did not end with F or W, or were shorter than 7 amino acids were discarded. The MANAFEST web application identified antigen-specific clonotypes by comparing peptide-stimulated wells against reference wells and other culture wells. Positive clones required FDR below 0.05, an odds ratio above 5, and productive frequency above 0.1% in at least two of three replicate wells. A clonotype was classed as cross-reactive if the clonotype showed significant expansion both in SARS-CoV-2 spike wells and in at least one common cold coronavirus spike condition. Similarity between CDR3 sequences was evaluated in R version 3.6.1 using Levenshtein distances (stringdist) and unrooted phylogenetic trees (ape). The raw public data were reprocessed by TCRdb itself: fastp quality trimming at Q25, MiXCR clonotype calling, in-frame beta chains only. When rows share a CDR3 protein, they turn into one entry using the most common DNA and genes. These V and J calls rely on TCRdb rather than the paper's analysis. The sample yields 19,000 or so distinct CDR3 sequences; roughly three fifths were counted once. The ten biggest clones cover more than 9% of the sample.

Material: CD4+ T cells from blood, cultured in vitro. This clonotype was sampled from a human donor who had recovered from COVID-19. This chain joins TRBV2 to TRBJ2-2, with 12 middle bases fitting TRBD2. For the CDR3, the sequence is CASRGTSGRTGELFF. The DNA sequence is TGTGCCAGCCGGGGGACTAGCGGGCGGACCGGGGAGCTGTTTTTT.